These 10 T cell receptor beta chains originate from one sample sequenced in a study of blood T cells in healthy people across ages. A J-beta primer mix and a sample-barcoded 5' primer were used in a second PCR of roughly 6 to 11 cycles. MiXCR was run by TCRdb on the 5' RACE reads, yielding one entry per CDR3 protein. The profile shows about 510,000 distinct CDR3 sequences, approximately 26% of them singletons. This sample also appeared in a second study, on T cells of mothers and their children.

What was sequenced was blood. The receptors were sampled from a boy aged 2-15 years in good health.

The V gene is TRBV27, the J gene TRBJ1-5, with D possibly being TRBD1 (6 bases). Germline V gives CDR1 MNHEY, CDR2 SMNVEV (reference sequence). The CDR3 has 15 residues. V was trimmed by 2 bases and J by 9 bases, leaving 17 bases between them. DNA of the CDR3: TGTGCCAGCAGTTTAGAGGGGACAAGCCGAGGGCCCCAGCATTTT. Protein: CASSLEGTSRGPQHF.

The gene calls are TRBV5-5 and TRBJ2-7; D not certain. This CDR3 contains 14 residues. Trimming left V 2 bases short and J 6 bases short, with 15 bases between. Germline assignment: CDR1 SGHKS and CDR2 YYEKEE (reference sequence). The DNA for the CDR3 is TGTGCCAGCAGCTTCCACCTCTCTGGTTCCGAGCAGTACTTC. It encodes CASSFHLSGSEQYF.

In this sample, this clonotype turned up a few times. The chain couples TRBV12-3 or TRBV12-4 to TRBJ2-1, with TRBD2 matching over 13 bases. Judging by the DNA end, TRBJ2-7 fits better; the J call may be wrong. The CDR3 length is 16 residues. CDR3 DNA: TGTGCCAGCAGTGCCACTAGCGGGAGGGAAGTATACGAGCAGTACTTC. Translating gives CASSATSGREVYEQYF.

Only a few counts were recorded for this clonotype. The V call is TRBV10-3, the J call TRBJ2-5; the match to TRBD1 covers 8 bases. Gene TRBJ2-7 matches the end of the DNA better, so the J call may be wrong. Germline CDR1 is ENHRY and CDR2 is SYGVKD. The CDR3 spans 15 residues. CDR3 loop: CAISGSGQGSYEQYF. CDR3 nucleotides: TGTGCCATCAGTGGATCAGGACAGGGTTCCTACGAGCAGTACTTC.

This clonotype was detected a few times. The J gene is TRBJ2-5, the V gene TRBV19; D is unresolved. V lost 5 bases and J lost 1, with 11 bases in between. There are 14 residues in the CDR3. CDR1 and CDR2 from the germline V gene are LNHDA and SQIVND (reference sequence). CDR3 in amino acids: CASSPRRTQETQYF. The CDR3 DNA reads as TGTGCCAGTAGTCCCAGACGGACCCAAGAGACCCAGTACTTC.

This sequence joins TRBV2 and TRBJ2-4; D unclear. Germline CDR1 is SNHLY and CDR2 is FYNNEI. The CDR3 has 12 amino acids. V lost 1 base and J 6 bases, leaving 4 bases between the germline ends. CDR3 coding DNA: TGTGCCAGCAGTGAAGACGTAAACATTCAGTACTTC. Translation: CASSEDVNIQYF.

This clonotype occurred many times. This rearrangement joins TRBV7-9 to TRBJ1-1; no reliable D call. Germline V gene sequence: CDR1 SEHNR, CDR2 FQNEAQ (reference sequence). V lost 2 bases to trimming and J lost 11 bases, with 12 bases between them. The CDR3 is made up of 12 amino acids. As DNA, the CDR3 is TGTGCCAGCAGCTTAAATCTGGTTTCGGCTTTCTTT. It codes for CASSLNLVSAFF.

A few counts support this clonotype. This sequence joins TRBV12-3 or TRBV12-4 and TRBJ1-2; 7 positions match TRBD1. The CDR3 spans 14 residues. Trimming at V came to 4 bases and at J to 7 bases, leaving 9 bases not matched to a gene. In DNA form, the CDR3 reads TGTGCCAGCAGTTCCCGGGACAGACACGTTGGCTACACCTTC. Amino acids: CASSSRDRHVGYTF.

The chain links TRBV20-1 to TRBJ1-2, with unresolved D. This CDR3 spans 12 amino acids. V was cut by 5 bases and J by 5 bases, with 12 bases left in between. CDR1 and CDR2 (germline): DFQATT, SNEGSKA (reference sequence). CDR3 sequence: CSAVAGRYGYTF. CDR3 nucleotide sequence: TGCAGTGCTGTCGCCGGCCGGTATGGCTACACCTTC.

CDR3 nucleotides: TGTGCCAGCAGCTTGGTGACTAGCGGGGGGCAGAATGAGCAGTTCTTC. This encodes CASSLVTSGGQNEQFF. The rearrangement uses TRBV5-5 and TRBJ2-1; TRBD2 matches 13 bases. The CDR3 is made up of 16 amino acids. V lost 0 bases, J lost 7 bases, and 4 bases stayed unmatched. Germline lookup yields CDR1 SGHKS and CDR2 YYEKEE (reference sequence).